Sequencing of this T cell receptor (beta chain) was carried out in a study of cytomegalovirus exposure and HLA in healthy donors. About the research overall: An early data release held about 85 million unique TCRs from HLA-typed donors.

The PCR employed 60 Vbeta primers together with 13 Jbeta primers. Sequencing used immunoSEQ multiplex PCR; TCRdb keeps in-frame clones, though not all of them. The sample has 130,000 to 150,000 clones; over 60% are singletons. Study-level results: A prior analysis recorded that most TCR beta V segments were productive about 87% or about 30% of the time. Rarity marked most TCR sequences, yet some public TCRs occurred in many donors. Later on, a genetic analysis was performed. It linked a missense variant in DCLRE1C with V- and J-gene trimming of TCR beta.

Concerning this clone: Its cognate antigen is unknown.

V lost 2 bases, J lost 6 bases, and 5 bases stayed unmatched. There are 15 residues in the CDR3. Looked up from germline, CDR1 is WSHSY and CDR2 is SAAADI. The chain is built from TRBV10-2 and TRBJ1-5; 9 bases fit TRBD1. The receptor was derived from a woman aged 40 to 50 in good health and CMV-seronegative. The specimen was PBMCs. CDR3 amino acids: CASSEGTGIGQPQHF. CDR3 nucleotide sequence: TGCGCCAGCAGTGAGGGGACAGGGATTGGTCAGCCCCAGCATTTT.